This TCR beta chain was sequenced for a study of shared clonotypes between healthy human individuals. Produced via immunoSEQ multiplex PCR; TCRdb's table is partial and in-frame only. In the table there are around 2,100,000 clones, approximately 94% of which are singletons. The junction had 4 bases not matched to a gene; V was cut back by 9 bases and J by 6 bases. Germline CDR1 and CDR2: SGHNT and YYREEE (reference sequence). The CDR3 is 12 amino acids. CD45RO-negative, CCR7-selected cells formed the naive CD8 fraction, which excluded terminally differentiated effector memory CD45RA+ cells. This sequence originates from a young man in good health. J is TRBJ2-1 and V is TRBV5-4, with TRBD2 matching over 9 bases. Source material: naive CD8+ T cells sorted from blood. Written as DNA, the CDR3 is TGTGCCACGAGCGGGGGGAGCAATGAGCAGTTCTTC. Protein: CATSGGSNEQFF.